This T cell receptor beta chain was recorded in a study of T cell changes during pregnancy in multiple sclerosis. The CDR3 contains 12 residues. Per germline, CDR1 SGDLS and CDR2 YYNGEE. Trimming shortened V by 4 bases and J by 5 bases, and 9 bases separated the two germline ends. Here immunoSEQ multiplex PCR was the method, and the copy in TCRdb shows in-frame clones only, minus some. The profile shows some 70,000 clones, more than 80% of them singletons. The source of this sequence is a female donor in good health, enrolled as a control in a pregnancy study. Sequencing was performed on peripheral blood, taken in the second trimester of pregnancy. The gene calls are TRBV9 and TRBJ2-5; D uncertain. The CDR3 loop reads CASSREVETQYF. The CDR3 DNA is TGTGCCAGCAGCCGAGAGGTTGAGACCCAGTACTTC.